This T cell receptor beta chain was profiled in a study of naive and memory T cell subsets. The study's findings and limits: From naive to CM, EM and EMRA, diversity decreased and Gini increased. Over 90% of naive TCR sequences appeared only once, unlike memory subsets. A few larger clonotypes appeared in naive repertoires, especially CD8, possibly memory cells re-expressing CD45RA.

An equimolar mix of two oligonucleotides served as the beta constant-region primer for TRBC1 and TRBC2. The ligated cDNA underwent four PCR rounds using SP2 and nested alpha and beta constant-region primers. MiXCR, applied by TCRdb to the UMI-ligation and nested PCR reads, yields one record per CDR3 protein. The table lists roughly 150,000 distinct CDR3 sequences, approximately 20% of them singletons. The CDR3 contains 15 residues. Germline V lookup: CDR1 MDHEN, CDR2 SYDVKM. Trimming stripped 6 bases from V and 3 bases from J, with 14 bases between. Remarks on this clonotype: The antigen remains unidentified.

This chain uses TRBV28 with TRBJ2-2, with a tentative D call TRBD1 (6 bases). Sequencing input: naive CD8+ T cells from blood. The clonotype was recovered from a human donor in good health. The CDR3 nucleotides read TGTGCCAGCAGAGACGGACAGATCCACACCGGGGAGCTGTTTTTT. Translation gives CASRDGQIHTGELFF.